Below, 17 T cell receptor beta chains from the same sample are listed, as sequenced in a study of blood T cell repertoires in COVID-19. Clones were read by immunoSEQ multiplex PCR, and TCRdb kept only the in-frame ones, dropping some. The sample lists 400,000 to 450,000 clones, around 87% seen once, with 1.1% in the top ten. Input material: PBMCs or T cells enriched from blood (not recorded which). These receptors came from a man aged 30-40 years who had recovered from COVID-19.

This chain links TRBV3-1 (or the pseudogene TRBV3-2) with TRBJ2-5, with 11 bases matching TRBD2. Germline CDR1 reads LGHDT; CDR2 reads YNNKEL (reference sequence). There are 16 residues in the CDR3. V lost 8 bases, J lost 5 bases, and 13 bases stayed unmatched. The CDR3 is CASGNPGLAVGETQYF. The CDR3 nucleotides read TGTGCCAGCGGAAACCCGGGACTAGCGGTTGGGGAGACCCAGTACTTC.

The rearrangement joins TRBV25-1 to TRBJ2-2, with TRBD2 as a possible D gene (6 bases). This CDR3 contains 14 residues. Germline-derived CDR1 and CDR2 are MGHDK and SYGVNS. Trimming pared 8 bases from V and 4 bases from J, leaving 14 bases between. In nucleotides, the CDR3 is TGTGCCAGCCGCCGGGACTTCCTCACCGGGGAGCTGTTTTTT. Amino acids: CASRRDFLTGELFF.

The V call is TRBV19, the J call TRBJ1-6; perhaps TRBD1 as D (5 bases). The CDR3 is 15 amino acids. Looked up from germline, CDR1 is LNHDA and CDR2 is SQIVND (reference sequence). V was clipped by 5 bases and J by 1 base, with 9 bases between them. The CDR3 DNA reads TGTGCCAGTAGTTCGAAGGGGTCCTATAATTCACCCCTCCACTTT. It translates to CASSSKGSYNSPLHF.

The CDR3 bases are TGTGCCAGCAGTTCCGGGGGAAGCTACGAGCAGTACTTC. Its translation is CASSSGGSYEQYF. V gene TRBV27 combines with J gene TRBJ2-7; weak D call: TRBD2 (6 bases). Trimming took 4 bases from V and 3 from J, leaving 10 bases between them. The CDR3 loop spans 13 amino acids. CDR1 and CDR2 (germline): MNHEY, SMNVEV (reference sequence).

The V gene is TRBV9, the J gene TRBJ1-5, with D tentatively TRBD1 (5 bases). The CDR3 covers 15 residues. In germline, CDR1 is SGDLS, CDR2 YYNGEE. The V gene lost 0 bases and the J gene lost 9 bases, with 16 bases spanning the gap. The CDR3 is CASSVGVDSYGPQHF. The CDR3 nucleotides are TGTGCCAGCAGCGTAGGTGTTGACAGTTATGGGCCCCAGCATTTT.

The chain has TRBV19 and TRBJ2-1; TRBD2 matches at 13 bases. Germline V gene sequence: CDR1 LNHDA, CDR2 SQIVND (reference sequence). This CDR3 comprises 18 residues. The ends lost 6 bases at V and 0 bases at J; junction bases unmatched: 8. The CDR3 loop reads CASSPGLAGRISYNEQFF. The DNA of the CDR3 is TGTGCCAGTAGCCCGGGACTAGCGGGACGCATCTCCTACAATGAGCAGTTCTTC. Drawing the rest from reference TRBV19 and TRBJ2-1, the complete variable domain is DGGITQSPKYLFRKEGQNVTLSCEQNLNHDAMYWYRQDPGQGLRLIYYSQIVNDFQKGDIAEGYSVSREKKESFPLTVTSAQKNPTAFYLCASSPGLAGRISYNEQFFGPGTRLTVL.

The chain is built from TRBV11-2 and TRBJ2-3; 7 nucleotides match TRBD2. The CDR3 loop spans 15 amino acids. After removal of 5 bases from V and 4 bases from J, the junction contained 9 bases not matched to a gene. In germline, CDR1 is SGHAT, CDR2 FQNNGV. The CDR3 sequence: CASSPSGIFSDTQYF. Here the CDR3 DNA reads TGTGCCAGCAGCCCAAGCGGGATTTTCTCAGATACGCAGTATTTT.

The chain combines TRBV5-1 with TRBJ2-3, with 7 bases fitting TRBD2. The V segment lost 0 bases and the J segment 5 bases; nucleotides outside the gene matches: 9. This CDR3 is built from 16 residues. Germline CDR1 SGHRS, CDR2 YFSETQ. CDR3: CASSLGHRGSGDTQYF. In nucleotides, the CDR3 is TGCGCCAGCAGCTTGGGGCACCGCGGGAGTGGAGATACGCAGTATTTT.

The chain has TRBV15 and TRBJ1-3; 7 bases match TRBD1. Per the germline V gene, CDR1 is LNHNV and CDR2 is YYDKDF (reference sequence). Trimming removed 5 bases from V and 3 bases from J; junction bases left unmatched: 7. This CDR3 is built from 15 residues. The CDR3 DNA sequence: TGTGCCACCAGCGCAACCGACAGGGTTGGAAACACCATATATTTT. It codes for CATSATDRVGNTIYF. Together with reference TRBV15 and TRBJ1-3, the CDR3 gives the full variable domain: DAMVIQNPRYQVTQFGKPVTLSCSQTLNHNVMYWYQQKSSQAPKLLFHYYDKDFNNEADTPDNFQSRRPNTSFCFLDIRSPGLGDTAMYLCATSATDRVGNTIYFGEGSWLTVV.

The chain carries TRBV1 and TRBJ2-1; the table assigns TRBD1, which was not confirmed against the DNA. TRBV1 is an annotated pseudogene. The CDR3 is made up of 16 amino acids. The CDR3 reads CTSSPSQDRGYNEQFF. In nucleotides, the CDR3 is TGCACCAGCAGCCCTTCCCAGGACAGGGGCTACAATGAGCAGTTCTTC.

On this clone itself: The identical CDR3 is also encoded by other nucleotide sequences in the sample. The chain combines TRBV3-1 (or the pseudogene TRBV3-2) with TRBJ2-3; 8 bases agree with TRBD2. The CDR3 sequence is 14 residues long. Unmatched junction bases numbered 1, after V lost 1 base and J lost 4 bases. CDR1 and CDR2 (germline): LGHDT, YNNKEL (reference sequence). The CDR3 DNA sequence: TGTGCCAGCAGCCAAGGACTAGCGTCAGATACGCAGTATTTT. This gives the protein CASSQGLASDTQYF.

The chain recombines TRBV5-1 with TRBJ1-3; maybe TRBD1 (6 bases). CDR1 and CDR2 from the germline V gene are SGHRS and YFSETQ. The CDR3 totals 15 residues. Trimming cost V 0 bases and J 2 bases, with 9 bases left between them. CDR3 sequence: CASSLVGTPGNTIYF. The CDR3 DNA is TGCGCCAGCAGCTTGGTGGGGACACCTGGAAACACCATATATTTT.

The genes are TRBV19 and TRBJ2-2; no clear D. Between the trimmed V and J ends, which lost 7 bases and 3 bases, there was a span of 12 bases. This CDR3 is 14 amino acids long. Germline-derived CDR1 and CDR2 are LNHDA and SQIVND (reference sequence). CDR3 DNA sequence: TGTGCCAGTACGACTTTTCCAGACACCGGGGAGCTGTTTTTT. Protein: CASTTFPDTGELFF. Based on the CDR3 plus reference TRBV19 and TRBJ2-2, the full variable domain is DGGITQSPKYLFRKEGQNVTLSCEQNLNHDAMYWYRQDPGQGLRLIYYSQIVNDFQKGDIAEGYSVSREKKESFPLTVTSAQKNPTAFYLCASTTFPDTGELFFGEGSRLTVL.

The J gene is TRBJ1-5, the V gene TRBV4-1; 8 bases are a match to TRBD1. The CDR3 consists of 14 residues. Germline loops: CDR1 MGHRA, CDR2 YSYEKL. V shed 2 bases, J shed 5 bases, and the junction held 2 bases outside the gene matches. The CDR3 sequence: CASSQSGGYQPQHF. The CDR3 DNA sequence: TGCGCCAGCAGCCAATCAGGGGGCTATCAGCCCCAGCATTTT.

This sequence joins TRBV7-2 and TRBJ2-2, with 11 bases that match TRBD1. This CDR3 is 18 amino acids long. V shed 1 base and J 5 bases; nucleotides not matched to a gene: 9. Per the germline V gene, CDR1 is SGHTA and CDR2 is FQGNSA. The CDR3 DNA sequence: TGTGCCAGCAGCTTAGGAGTCGGGACAGGGGGAAGGACCGGGGAGCTGTTTTTT. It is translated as CASSLGVGTGGRTGELFF.

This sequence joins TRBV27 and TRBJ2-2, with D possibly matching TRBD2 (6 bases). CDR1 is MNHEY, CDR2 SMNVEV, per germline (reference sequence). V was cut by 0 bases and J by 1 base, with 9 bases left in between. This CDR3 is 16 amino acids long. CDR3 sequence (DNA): TGTGCCAGCAGTTTATCGATTAGCGGGAACACCGGGGAGCTGTTTTTT. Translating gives CASSLSISGNTGELFF.

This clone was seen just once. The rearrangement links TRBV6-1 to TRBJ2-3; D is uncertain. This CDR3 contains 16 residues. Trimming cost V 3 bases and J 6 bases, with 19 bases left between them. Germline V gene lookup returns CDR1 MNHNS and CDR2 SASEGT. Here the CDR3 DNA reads TGTGCCAGCAGTGACTACGACTCTCGAGTACGCGATACGCAGTATTTT. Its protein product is CASSDYDSRVRDTQYF.